The present entry profiles one TCR beta chain with its context. Its antigen is not yet known. No base quality information exists; no much larger clone differs at one position. CDR1 and CDR2 are read off the germline V gene as MDHEN and SYDVKM. V is pruned by 7 bases and J by 0 bases, leaving 2 bases of the junction without a gene match. From its cysteine to its phenylalanine, the CDR3 spans 14 amino acids. The only DNA kept is the CDR3, 42 bases in frame from the first base. These data belong to a study of blood T cell repertoires in COVID-19 (dated by TCRdb to 2018 to 2021). A note on the overall study: Samples from collaborators originated in the United States, Italy and Spain and spanned both the acute and convalescent phases of COVID-19. Samples were obtained from the ongoing ImmuneRACE study (first 160 participants) and from over 1,000 subjects provided by 6 global collaborators. Where available, HLA class I and class II types were obtained from metadata supplied by the sample provider rather than from assay-based typing. The prospective study material was composed of cDNA or gDNA derived from T cells, B-cell-depleted T cells, or PBMCs. Nearly every sample came with metadata listing a de-identified subject ID, COVID-19 status, age in years and sex. A freely available public database, intended as a resource for researchers studying the immune response to SARS-CoV-2, is where the repertoires were released. The dataset comprised deeply sampled blood TCRbeta repertoires from subjects exposed to, actively infected with, or recovered from COVID-19. The study at large found these results: How much clinical and demographic metadata was included differed by source and by participant, and the metadata was provided uncurated.

The immunoSEQ Assay, a bias-controlled multiplex PCR, was used to amplify TCRbeta CDR3 regions from genomic DNA. The original pipeline was this. Within the assay, amplification of reference gene primers was used to estimate how many nucleated cells each sample contained. To quantify the absolute abundance of each unique TCRbeta CDR3 rearrangement, sequence reads were collapsed and filtered. For each sample, productive Simpson clonality was calculated as the square root of Simpson's diversity index over productive rearrangements. TCRdb obtained this table from immuneACCESS and retained in-frame rearrangements with V and J assigned. These tables miss some clones; where compared with another copy, unresolved V genes account for less than half of the shortfall, and the remainder is unexplained. V and J calls plus clone size are reproduced from that table; the DNA served to infer D and trimming. For this sample the table gives 150,000 or so clones, of which less than 90% were detected only once. 8% of the sample goes to the ten largest clones.

Enrolling through a virtual design, the prospective study's participants ranged in age from roughly 18 to 95 years and lived across roughly 23 United States geographic areas. In the prospective study, participants were assigned to cohorts based on the clinical history participants reported in a screening survey and a study questionnaire. Recovered participants in ImmuneRACE Cohort 3 were defined by two consecutive negative NP/OP PCR tests, clearance by a healthcare professional, or resolution of symptoms. In the prospective study, whole blood, serum and a nasopharyngeal or oropharyngeal swab were collected from each participant by mobile phlebotomists. Over an approximately 2-month period, participants in the prospective study had the option of providing additional blood draws and questionnaires. Before DNA extraction, prospective study blood samples were shipped either frozen or at room temperature.

The V and J genes are TRBV28 and TRBJ2-3; TRBD2 fits 9 bases in the junction. The sequenced sample was PBMCs or T cells enriched from blood (not recorded which). This sequence was found in a woman between 50 and 59 years old who had recovered from COVID-19. The DNA sequence is TGTGCCAGCACAACTAGCGGGAGCACAGATACGCAGTATTTT. Protein translation: CASTTSGSTDTQYF.